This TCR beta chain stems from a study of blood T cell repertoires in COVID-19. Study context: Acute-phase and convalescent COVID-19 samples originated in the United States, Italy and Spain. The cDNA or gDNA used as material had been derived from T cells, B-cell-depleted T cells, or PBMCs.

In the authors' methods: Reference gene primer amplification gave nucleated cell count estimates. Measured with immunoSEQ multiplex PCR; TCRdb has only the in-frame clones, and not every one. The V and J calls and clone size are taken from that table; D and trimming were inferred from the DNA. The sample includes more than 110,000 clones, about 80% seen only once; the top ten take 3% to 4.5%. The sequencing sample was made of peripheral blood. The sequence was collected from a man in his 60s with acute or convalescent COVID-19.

The CDR3, as DNA: TGTGCCAGCAGTCTCCCGGGGCCCCAGCATTTT. It specifies CASSLPGPQHF. The chain links TRBV6-2 or TRBV6-3 to TRBJ1-5, with D hard to call. Germline V gene data show CDR1 as MNHEY and CDR2 as SVGEGT. V gave up 5 bases and J gave up 9 bases, with 8 bases separating them. The CDR3 extends over 11 amino acids.